There are many counts of the clone carrying this TCR beta chain. Its antigen is not known. Diagnosis rested on symptoms, serum thyroxine and TRAb, thyroid ultrasound, and orbital computed tomography. The CDR3 runs to 13 residues. The V gene's germline CDR1 is SNHLY and CDR2 FYNNEI. Trimming took 1 base from V and 8 from J, leaving 9 bases between them. The sample originates from a study of T cells in Graves' hyperthyroidism and ophthalmopathy. RNA transcripts provided the source from which TCR beta CDR3 regions were amplified. First-round RT-PCR of the TCR CDR3 relied on the HTBI primer set. TCRdb re-called the multiplex PCR reads with MiXCR, one entry per CDR3 protein. The table shows a few hundred thousand distinct CDR3 sequences, with around 16% occurring only once. Study-wide points: Progression to ophthalmopathy was predicted a median of approximately 6.4 months early.

The TCR was taken from a woman younger than 35 with Graves' hyperthyroidism that later progressed to Graves' ophthalmopathy. The rearrangement joins TRBV2 to TRBJ2-1; the D gene is possibly TRBD2 (5 bases). The sequenced sample consisted of blood. CDR3 amino acids: CASSEGPGDEQFF. The CDR3 DNA is TGTGCCAGCAGTGAAGGCCCCGGGGATGAGCAGTTCTTC.